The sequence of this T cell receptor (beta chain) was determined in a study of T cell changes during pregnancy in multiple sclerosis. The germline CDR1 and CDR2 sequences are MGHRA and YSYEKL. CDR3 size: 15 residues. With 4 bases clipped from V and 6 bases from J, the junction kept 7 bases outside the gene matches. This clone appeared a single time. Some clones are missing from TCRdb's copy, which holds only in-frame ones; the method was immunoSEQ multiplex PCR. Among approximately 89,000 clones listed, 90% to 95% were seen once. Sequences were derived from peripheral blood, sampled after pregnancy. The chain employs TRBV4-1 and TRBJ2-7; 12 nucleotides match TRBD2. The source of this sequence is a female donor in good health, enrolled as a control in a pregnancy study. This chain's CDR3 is CASSLQLAGGFEQYF. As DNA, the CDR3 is TGCGCCAGCAGCCTTCAACTAGCGGGAGGATTCGAGCAGTACTTC.